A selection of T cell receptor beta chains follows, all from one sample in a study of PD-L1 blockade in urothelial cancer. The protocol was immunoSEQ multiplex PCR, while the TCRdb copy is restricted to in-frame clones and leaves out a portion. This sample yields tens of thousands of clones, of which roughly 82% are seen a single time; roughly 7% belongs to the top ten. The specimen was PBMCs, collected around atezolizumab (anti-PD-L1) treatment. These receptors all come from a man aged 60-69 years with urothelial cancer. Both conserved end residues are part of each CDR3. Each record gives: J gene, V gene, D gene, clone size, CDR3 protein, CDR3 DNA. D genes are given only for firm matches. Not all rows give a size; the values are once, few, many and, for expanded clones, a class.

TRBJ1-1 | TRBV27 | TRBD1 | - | CASSSDREAEAFF | TGTGCCAGCAGTTCAGACAGGGAGGCAGAAGCTTTCTTT
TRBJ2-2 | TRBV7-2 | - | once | CASSWTPQGNTGELFF | TGTGCCAGCAGCTGGACACCCCAGGGGAACACCGGGGAGCTGTTTTTT
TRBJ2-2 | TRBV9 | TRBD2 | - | CASSVDGGAANTGELFF | TGTGCCAGCAGCGTAGACGGGGGGGCCGCGAACACCGGGGAGCTGTTTTTT
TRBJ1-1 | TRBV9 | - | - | CASSVGGVNTEAFF | TGTGCCAGCAGCGTGGGCGGGGTGAACACTGAAGCTTTCTTT
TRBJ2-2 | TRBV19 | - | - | CASTLGTGELFF | TGTGCCAGCACACTAGGTACCGGGGAGCTGTTTTTT
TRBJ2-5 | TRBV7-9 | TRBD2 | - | CASSLSGARETQYF | TGTGCCAGCAGCTTAAGCGGGGCTAGGGAGACCCAGTACTTC
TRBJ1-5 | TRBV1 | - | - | CTFSDRAYQPQHF | TGCACTTTCTCGGACAGGGCATATCAGCCCCAGCATTTT
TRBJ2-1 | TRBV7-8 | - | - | CASSPSVAGNEQFF | TGTGCCAGCAGCCCCTCAGTGGCGGGTAATGAGCAGTTCTTC
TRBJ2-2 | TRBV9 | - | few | CASSVNTGELFF | TGTGCCAGCTCGGTGAACACCGGGGAGCTGTTTTTT
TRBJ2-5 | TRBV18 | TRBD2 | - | CASSPPRTSGGGETQYF | TGTGCCAGCTCACCACCAAGGACTAGCGGGGGGGGAGAGACCCAGTACTTC
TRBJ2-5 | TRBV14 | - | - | CASSRAGQETQYF | TGTGCCAGCAGCCGCGCCGGGCAAGAGACCCAGTACTTC
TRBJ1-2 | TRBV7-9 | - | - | CASSPTGVYGYTF | TGTGCCAGCAGCCCAACGGGGGTCTATGGCTACACCTTC
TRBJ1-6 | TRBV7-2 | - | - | CASSLFQVDNSPLHF | TGTGCCAGCAGCTTATTTCAGGTGGATAATTCACCCCTCCACTTT
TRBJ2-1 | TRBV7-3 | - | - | CASSTLGGGYASSYNEQFF | TGTGCCAGCAGCACCCTGGGAGGAGGTTACGCGAGCTCCTACAATGAGCAGTTCTTC
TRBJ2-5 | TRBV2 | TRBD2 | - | CASKVHSGDETQYF | TGTGCCAGCAAGGTGCATAGCGGGGATGAGACCCAGTACTTC
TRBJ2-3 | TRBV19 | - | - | CASSIGPGNTQYF | TGTGCCAGTAGTATAGGTCCGGGAAATACGCAGTATTTT
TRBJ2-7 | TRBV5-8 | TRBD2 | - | CASSLVGIRASGASYEQYF | TGTGCCAGCAGCTTGGTGGGTATTCGGGCTAGCGGGGCCTCCTACGAGCAGTACTTC
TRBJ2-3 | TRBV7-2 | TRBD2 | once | CASSLQSGGTDTQYF | TGTGCCAGCAGCTTACAAAGCGGGGGCACAGATACGCAGTATTTT
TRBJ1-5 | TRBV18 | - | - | CASSLGQTQPQHF | TGTGCCAGCTCACTCGGACAGACCCAGCCCCAGCATTTT
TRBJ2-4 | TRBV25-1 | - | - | CASSEGGGDIQYF | TGTGCCAGCAGTGAAGGCGGAGGGGACATTCAGTACTTC
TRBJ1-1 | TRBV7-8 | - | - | CASSFQGYVNTEAFF | TGTGCCAGCAGCTTTCAGGGTTATGTGAACACTGAAGCTTTCTTT
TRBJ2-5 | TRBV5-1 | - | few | CASSMIGGGGETQYF | TGCGCCAGCAGCATGATAGGGGGCGGGGGGGAGACCCAGTACTTC
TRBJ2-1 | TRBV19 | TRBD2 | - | CASSTRTSTAYNEQFF | TGTGCCAGTAGTACTCGGACTAGCACAGCCTACAATGAGCAGTTCTTC
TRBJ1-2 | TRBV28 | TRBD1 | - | CASSPTGGLLGYTF | TGTGCCAGCAGCCCGACAGGGGGTCTCCTTGGCTACACCTTC
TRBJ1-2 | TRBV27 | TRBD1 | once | CASRELPQGAGGYTF | TGTGCCAGCAGAGAGCTCCCTCAGGGGGCGGGGGGCTACACCTTC
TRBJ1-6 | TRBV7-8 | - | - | CASSLVAQTTGNYNSPLHF | TGTGCCAGCAGCTTAGTAGCCCAGACAACAGGGAACTATAATTCACCCCTCCACTTT
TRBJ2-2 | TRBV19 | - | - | CASISGPDTGELFF | TGTGCCAGTATCAGCGGACCGGACACCGGGGAGCTGTTTTTT
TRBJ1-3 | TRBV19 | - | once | CASSRTSGQTSGNTIYF | TGTGCCAGTAGTAGGACGAGCGGACAGACCTCTGGAAACACCATATATTTT
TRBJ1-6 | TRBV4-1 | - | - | CASSQVPQGSYNSPLHF | TGCGCCAGCAGCCAAGTCCCCCAGGGCTCCTATAATTCACCCCTCCACTTT
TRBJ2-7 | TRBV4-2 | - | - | CASSQEARPTYEQYF | TGTGCCAGCAGCCAAGAAGCCAGGCCTACCTACGAGCAGTACTTC
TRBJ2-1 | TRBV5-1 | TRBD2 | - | CASSLGVAGYNEQFF | TGCGCCAGCAGCTTGGGGGTAGCGGGATACAATGAGCAGTTCTTC
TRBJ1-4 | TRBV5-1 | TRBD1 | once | CASSSGQGDEKLFF | TGCGCCAGCAGCTCGGGACAGGGGGATGAAAAACTGTTTTTT
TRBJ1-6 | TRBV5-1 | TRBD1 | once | CASSQDRDSPLHF | TGCGCCAGCAGCCAAGACAGGGATTCACCCCTCCACTTT
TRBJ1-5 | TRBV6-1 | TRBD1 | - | CASRDRDQPQHF | TGTGCCAGCAGGGACAGGGACCAGCCCCAGCATTTT
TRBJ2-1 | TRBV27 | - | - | CASSLWGRGYNEQFF | TGTGCCAGCAGTTTATGGGGGCGGGGGTACAATGAGCAGTTCTTC
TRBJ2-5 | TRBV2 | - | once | CASNPDSQETQYF | TGTGCCAGCAACCCGGACAGTCAAGAGACCCAGTACTTC
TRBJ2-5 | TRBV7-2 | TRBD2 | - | CASSLSREGETQYF | TGTGCCAGCAGCTTATCCAGGGAGGGAGAGACCCAGTACTTC
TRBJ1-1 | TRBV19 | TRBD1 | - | CASSATTGGSTEAFF | TGTGCCAGTAGTGCGACCACAGGGGGATCCACTGAAGCTTTCTTT
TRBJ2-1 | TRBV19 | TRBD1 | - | CASSRTGTDNEQFF | TGTGCCAGTAGCCGGACAGGAACCGACAATGAGCAGTTCTTC
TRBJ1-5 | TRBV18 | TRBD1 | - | CASSLRRGQDQPQHF | TGTGCCAGCTCCCTCCGGAGGGGGCAGGATCAGCCCCAGCATTTT
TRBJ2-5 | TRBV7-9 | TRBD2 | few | CASSTGGAGETQYF | TGTGCCAGCAGCACCGGGGGGGCCGGGGAGACCCAGTACTTC
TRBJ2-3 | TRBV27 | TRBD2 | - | CASSFGTSGWGIGNTQYF | TGTGCCAGCAGTTTCGGGACTAGCGGGTGGGGAATCGGAAATACGCAGTATTTT
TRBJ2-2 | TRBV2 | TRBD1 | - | CASRDRVFTGELFF | TGTGCCAGCAGGGACAGGGTATTCACCGGGGAGCTGTTTTTT
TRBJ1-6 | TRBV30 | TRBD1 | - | CAWSQGQGGNSPLHF | TGTGCCTGGAGCCAAGGACAGGGAGGTAATTCACCCCTCCACTTT
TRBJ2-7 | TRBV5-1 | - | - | CASSPMAQVYEQYF | TGCGCCAGCAGCCCCATGGCACAGGTCTACGAGCAGTACTTC
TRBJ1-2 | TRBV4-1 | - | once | CASSQGHGDNYGYTF | TGCGCCAGCAGCCAGGGACACGGAGATAACTATGGCTACACCTTC
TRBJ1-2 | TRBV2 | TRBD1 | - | CASRTMGQLNYGYTF | TGTGCCAGCAGGACCATGGGACAGCTCAACTATGGCTACACCTTC
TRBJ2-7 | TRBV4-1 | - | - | CASSPPSSEEGYYEQYF | TGCGCCAGCAGCCCTCCCTCTTCAGAGGAGGGATACTACGAGCAGTACTTC
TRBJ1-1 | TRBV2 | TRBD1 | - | CASSEARTGEAFF | TGTGCCAGCAGCGAAGCCCGGACAGGTGAAGCTTTCTTT
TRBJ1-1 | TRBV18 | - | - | CASSRPLATEAFF | TGTGCCAGCTCACGACCCTTGGCCACTGAAGCTTTCTTT
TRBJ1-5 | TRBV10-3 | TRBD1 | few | CAISERQGEQPQHF | TGTGCCATCAGTGAACGTCAGGGGGAACAGCCCCAGCATTTT
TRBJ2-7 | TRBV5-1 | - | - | CASSVEPVFKQYF | TGCGCCAGCAGCGTTGAGCCGGTTTTCAAGCAGTACTTC
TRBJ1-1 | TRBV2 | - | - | CASQASRGVTEAFF | TGTGCCAGTCAAGCCTCCCGGGGGGTCACTGAAGCTTTCTTT
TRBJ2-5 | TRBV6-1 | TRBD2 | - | CASSEVLSSGGMETQYF | TGTGCCAGCAGTGAAGTGCTTAGTAGCGGGGGGATGGAGACCCAGTACTTC
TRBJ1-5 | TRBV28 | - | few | CASSLARSDQPQHF | TGTGCCAGCAGTTTGGCCAGGTCCGATCAGCCCCAGCATTTT
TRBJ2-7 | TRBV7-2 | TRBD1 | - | CASSQQQGASLEQYF | TGTGCCAGCAGCCAACAACAGGGGGCTTCCCTCGAGCAGTACTTC